This note documents a single T cell receptor beta chain sequence. The entry originates in a study of OX40 agonist ivuxolimab in advanced cancers. Method: immunoSEQ multiplex PCR; TCRdb's copy keeps in-frame clones and lacks some. The sample holds more than 80,000 clones, around nine tenths seen once. J lost 2 bases, V lost 7 bases, and 3 bases had no gene match. CDR1 is SNHLY, CDR2 FYNNEI, per germline. The CDR3 sequence is 14 residues long. The genes are TRBV2 and TRBJ2-3; 10 bases are a match to TRBD2. The material sequenced was CD4+ or CD8+ T cells sorted from blood, taken in a trial of the OX40 agonist ivuxolimab. The origin of this receptor is an adult with an advanced solid tumor such as melanoma, head and neck, liver or kidney cancer. For the CDR3, the DNA is TGTGCCAGCAAGCTAGCGGGAGCCACAGATACGCAGTATTTT. Protein sequence: CASKLAGATDTQYF. Complete variable domain (other parts from reference TRBV2 and TRBJ2-3): EPEVTQTPSHQVTQMGQEVILRCVPISNHLYFYWYRQILGQKVEFLVSFYNNEISEKSEIFDDQFSVERPDGSNFTLKIRSTKLEDSAMYFCASKLAGATDTQYFGPGTRLTVL.